This TCR beta chain appears in the sequencing data of a study of beta chain features in type 1 diabetes. Study background: Sorted cell examination encompassed over 90 million cells across all samples.

The whole isolated RNA underwent reverse transcription, so sequencing captured expressed TCRB transcripts. The method was immunoSEQ multiplex PCR; TCRdb's version includes in-frame clones alone and lacks a portion of them. The table has about 650,000 clones, under 15% seen once. A word on this clone: Its matching antigen is unknown.

Study-wide results and limits: People with Type 1 diabetes carried modestly yet significantly shorter TCRB CDR3s in all four CD4+ subsets.

The CDR3 is 14 amino acids. Germline-derived CDR1 and CDR2 are SGHAT and FQNNGV. Trimming stripped 2 bases from V and 0 bases from J, with 5 bases between. Sequenced material: naive CD4+ T cells from blood. The origin of this receptor is a man aged 25-40 years with type 1 diabetes. This chain joins TRBV11-2 and TRBJ1-3; D remains ambiguous. The CDR3 sequence: CASSLLLSGNTIYF. The CDR3 bases are TGTGCCAGCAGCTTATTACTCTCTGGAAACACCATATATTTT. The entire variable domain, with the rest obtained from reference TRBV11-2 and TRBJ1-3, is as follows: EAGVAQSPRYKIIEKRQSVAFWCNPISGHATLYWYQQILGQGPKLLIQFQNNGVVDDSQLPKDRFSAERLKGVDSTLKIQPAKLEDSAVYLCASSLLLSGNTIYFGEGSWLTVV.